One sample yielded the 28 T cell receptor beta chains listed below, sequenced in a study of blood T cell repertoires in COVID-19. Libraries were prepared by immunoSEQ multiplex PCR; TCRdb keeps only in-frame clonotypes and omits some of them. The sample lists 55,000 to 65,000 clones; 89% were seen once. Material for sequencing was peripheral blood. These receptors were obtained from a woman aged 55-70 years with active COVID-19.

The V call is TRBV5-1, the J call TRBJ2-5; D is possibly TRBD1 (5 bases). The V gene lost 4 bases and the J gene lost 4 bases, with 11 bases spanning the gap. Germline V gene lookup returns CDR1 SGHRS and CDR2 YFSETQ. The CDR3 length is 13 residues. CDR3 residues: CASSPGHVETQYF. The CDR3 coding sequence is TGCGCCAGCAGCCCAGGACACGTAGAGACCCAGTACTTC.

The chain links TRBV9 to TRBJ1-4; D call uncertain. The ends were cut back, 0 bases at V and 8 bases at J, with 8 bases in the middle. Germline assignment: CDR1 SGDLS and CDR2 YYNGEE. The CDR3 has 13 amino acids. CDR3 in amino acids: CASSVAPLEKLFF. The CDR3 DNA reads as TGTGCCAGCAGCGTAGCCCCCCTGGAAAAACTGTTTTTT.

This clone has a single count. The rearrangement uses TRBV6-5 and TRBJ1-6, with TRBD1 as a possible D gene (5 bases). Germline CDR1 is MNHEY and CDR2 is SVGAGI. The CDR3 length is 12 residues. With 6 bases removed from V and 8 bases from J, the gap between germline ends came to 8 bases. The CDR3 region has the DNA TGTGCCAGCAGGTTACAGGATTCACCCCTCCACTTT. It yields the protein CASRLQDSPLHF.

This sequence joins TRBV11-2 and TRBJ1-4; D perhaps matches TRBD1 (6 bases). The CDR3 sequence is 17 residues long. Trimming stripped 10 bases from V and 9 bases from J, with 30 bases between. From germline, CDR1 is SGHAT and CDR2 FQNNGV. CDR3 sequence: CANIQGSGSSLLQKLFF. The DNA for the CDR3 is TGTGCCAATATACAGGGATCGGGCTCAAGTTTACTCCAAAAACTGTTTTTT.

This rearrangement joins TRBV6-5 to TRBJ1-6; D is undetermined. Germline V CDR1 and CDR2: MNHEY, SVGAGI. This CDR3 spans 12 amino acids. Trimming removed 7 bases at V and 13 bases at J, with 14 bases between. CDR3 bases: TGTGCCAGCAATAGGGTCGGAGGGCCCCTCCACTTT. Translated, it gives CASNRVGGPLHF.

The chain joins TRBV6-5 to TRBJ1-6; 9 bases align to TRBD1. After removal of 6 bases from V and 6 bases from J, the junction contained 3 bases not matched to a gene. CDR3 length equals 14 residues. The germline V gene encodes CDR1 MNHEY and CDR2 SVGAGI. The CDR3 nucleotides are TGTGCCAGCAGCATGGGACAGGGTAATTCACCCCTCCACTTT. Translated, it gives CASSMGQGNSPLHF.

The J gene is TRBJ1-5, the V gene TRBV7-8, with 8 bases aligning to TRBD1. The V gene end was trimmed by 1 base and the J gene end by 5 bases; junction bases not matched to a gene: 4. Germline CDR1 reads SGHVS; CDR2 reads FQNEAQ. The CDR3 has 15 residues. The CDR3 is CASSLDGQGYQPQHF. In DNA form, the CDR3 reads TGTGCCAGCAGCTTAGACGGACAGGGTTATCAGCCCCAGCATTTT.

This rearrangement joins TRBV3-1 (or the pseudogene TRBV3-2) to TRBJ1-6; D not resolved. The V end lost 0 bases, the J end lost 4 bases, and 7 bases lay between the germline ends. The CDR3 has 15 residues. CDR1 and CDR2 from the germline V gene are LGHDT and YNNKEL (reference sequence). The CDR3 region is CASSQERSYNSPLHF. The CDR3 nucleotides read TGTGCCAGCAGCCAAGAGAGGAGTTATAATTCACCCCTCCACTTT.

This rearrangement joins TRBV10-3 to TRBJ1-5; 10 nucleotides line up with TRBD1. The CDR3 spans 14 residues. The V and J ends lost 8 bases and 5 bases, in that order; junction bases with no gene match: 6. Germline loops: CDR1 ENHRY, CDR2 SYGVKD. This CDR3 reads CAIGGQGIYQPQHF. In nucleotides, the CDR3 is TGTGCCATCGGGGGACAGGGGATTTATCAGCCCCAGCATTTT.

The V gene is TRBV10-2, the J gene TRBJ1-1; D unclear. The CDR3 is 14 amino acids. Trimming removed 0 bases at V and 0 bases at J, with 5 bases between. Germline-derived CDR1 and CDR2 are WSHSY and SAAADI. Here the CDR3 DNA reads TGCGCCAGCAGTGAGTCCCAGATGAACACTGAAGCTTTCTTT. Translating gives CASSESQMNTEAFF.

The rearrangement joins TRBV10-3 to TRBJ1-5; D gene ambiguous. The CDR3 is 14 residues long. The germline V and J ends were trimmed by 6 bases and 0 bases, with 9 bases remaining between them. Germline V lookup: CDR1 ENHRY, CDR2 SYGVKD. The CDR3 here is CAISHGDSNQPQHF. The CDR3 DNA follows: TGTGCCATCAGCCACGGAGATAGCAATCAGCCCCAGCATTTT.

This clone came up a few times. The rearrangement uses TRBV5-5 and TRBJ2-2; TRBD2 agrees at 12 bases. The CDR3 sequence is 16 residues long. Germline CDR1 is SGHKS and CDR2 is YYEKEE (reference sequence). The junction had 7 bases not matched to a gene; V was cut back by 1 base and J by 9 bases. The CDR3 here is CASSLSLAGGDWELFF. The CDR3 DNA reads TGTGCCAGCAGCTTGTCCCTAGCGGGAGGGGACTGGGAGCTGTTTTTT. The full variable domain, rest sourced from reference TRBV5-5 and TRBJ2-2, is DAGVTQSPTHLIKTRGQQVTLRCSPISGHKSVSWYQQVLGQGPQFIFQYYEKEERGRGNFPDRFSARQFPNYSSELNVNALLLGDSALYLCASSLSLAGGDWELFFGEGSRLTVL.

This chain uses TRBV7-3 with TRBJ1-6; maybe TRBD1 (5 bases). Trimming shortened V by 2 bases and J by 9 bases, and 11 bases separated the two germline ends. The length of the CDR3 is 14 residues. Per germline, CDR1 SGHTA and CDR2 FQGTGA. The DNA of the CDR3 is TGTGCCAGCAGCTTAGAGGGGACTTCTTCACCCCTCCACTTT. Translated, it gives CASSLEGTSSPLHF.

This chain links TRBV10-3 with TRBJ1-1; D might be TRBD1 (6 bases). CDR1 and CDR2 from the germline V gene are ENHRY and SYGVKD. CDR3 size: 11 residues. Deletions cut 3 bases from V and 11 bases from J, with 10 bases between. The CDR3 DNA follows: TGTGCCATCAGTGATGGGGGCCAGGCTTTCTTT. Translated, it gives CAISDGGQAFF.

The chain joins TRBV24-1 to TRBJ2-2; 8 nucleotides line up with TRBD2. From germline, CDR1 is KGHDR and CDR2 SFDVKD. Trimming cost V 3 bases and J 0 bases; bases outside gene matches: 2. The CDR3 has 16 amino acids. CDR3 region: CATSDRLATNTGELFF. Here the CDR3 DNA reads TGTGCCACCAGTGATAGACTAGCGACGAACACCGGGGAGCTGTTTTTT.

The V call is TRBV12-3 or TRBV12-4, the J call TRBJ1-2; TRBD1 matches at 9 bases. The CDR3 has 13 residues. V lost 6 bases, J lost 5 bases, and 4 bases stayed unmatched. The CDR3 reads CASSLGQGYGYTF. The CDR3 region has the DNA TGTGCCAGCAGCCTCGGACAGGGGTATGGCTACACCTTC.

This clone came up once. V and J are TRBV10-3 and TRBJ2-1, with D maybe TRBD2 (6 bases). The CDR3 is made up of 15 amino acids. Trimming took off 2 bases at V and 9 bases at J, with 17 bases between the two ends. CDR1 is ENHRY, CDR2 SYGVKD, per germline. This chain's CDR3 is CAISEMSSAEGEQFF. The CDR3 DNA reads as TGTGCCATCAGTGAGATGAGCTCGGCGGAGGGTGAGCAGTTCTTC.

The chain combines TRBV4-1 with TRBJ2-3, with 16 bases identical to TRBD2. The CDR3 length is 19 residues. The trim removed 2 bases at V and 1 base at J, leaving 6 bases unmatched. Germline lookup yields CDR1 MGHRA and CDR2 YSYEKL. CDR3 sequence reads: CASSQSGTSGGEGTDTQYF. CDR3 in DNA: TGCGCCAGCAGCCAATCCGGGACTAGCGGGGGGGAAGGCACAGATACGCAGTATTTT.

The CDR3 reads CASRVDRAPSSGYTF. As DNA, the CDR3 is TGTGCCAGCAGAGTGGACAGGGCCCCGAGTAGTGGCTACACCTTC. V and J are TRBV6-6 and TRBJ1-2, with 8 nucleotides matching TRBD1. V gave up 6 bases and J gave up 7 bases; unmatched junction bases: 13. The CDR3 spans 15 residues. From germline, CDR1 is MNHNY and CDR2 SVGAGI (reference sequence).

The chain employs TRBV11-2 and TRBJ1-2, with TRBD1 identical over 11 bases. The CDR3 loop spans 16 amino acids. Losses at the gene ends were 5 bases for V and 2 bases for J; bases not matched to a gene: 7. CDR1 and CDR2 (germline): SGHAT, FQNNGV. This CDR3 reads CASSPYRTGGNYGYTF. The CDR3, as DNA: TGTGCCAGCAGCCCGTACCGGACAGGGGGCAACTATGGCTACACCTTC. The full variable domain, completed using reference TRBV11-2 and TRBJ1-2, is EAGVAQSPRYKIIEKRQSVAFWCNPISGHATLYWYQQILGQGPKLLIQFQNNGVVDDSQLPKDRFSAERLKGVDSTLKIQPAKLEDSAVYLCASSPYRTGGNYGYTFGSGTRLTVV.

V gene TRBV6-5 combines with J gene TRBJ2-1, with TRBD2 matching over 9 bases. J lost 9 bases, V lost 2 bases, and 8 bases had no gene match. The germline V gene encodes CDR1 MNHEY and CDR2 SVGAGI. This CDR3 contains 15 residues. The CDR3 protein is CASSYLRGGASEQFF. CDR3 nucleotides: TGTGCCAGCAGTTACCTTCGCGGGGGGGCCTCTGAGCAGTTCTTC.

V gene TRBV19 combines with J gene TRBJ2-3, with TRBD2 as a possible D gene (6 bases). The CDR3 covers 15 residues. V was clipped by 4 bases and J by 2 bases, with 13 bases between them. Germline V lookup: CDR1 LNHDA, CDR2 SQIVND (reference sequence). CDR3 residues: CASSTQGGNTDTQYF. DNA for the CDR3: TGTGCCAGTAGTACGCAGGGAGGAAACACAGATACGCAGTATTTT.

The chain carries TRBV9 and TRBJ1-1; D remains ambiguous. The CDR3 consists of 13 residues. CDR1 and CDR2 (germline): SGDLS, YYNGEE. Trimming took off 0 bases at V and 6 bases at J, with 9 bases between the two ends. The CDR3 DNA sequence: TGTGCCAGCAGCGTAGGAGAGGTTGCTGAAGCTTTCTTT. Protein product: CASSVGEVAEAFF.

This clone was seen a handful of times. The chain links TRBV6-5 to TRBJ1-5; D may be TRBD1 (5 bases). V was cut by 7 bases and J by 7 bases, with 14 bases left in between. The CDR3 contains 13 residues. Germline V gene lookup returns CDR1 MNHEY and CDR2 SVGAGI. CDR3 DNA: TGTGCCAGCAACCAGGGTTTGGGGCAGCCCCAGCATTTT. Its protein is CASNQGLGQPQHF.

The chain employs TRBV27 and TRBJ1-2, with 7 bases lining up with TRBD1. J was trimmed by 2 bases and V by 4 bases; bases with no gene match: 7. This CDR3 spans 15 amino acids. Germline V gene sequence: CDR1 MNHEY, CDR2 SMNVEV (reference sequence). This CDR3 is CASSWGSGQNYGYTF. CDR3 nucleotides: TGTGCCAGCAGTTGGGGATCGGGACAGAACTATGGCTACACCTTC.

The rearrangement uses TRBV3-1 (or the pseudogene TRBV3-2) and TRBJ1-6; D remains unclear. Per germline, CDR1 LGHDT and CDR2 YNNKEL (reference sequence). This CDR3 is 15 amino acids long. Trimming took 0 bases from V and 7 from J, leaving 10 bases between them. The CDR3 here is CASSQEQLSNSPLHF. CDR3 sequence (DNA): TGTGCCAGCAGCCAAGAACAGCTTTCGAATTCACCCCTCCACTTT.

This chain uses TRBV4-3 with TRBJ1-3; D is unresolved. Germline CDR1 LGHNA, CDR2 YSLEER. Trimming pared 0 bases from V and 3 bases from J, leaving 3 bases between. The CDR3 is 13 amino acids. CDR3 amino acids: CASSQDRGNTIYF. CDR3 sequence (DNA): TGCGCCAGCAGCCAAGATCGTGGAAACACCATATATTTT.

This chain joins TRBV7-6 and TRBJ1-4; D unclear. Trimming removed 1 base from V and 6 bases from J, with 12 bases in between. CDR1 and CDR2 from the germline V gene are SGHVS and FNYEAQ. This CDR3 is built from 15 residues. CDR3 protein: CASSLVPAGDEKLFF. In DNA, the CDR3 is TGTGCCAGCAGCTTAGTTCCAGCAGGTGATGAAAAACTGTTTTTT.